This T cell receptor (beta chain) was recovered during a study of T cells in Graves' hyperthyroidism and ophthalmopathy. This clonotype was seen more than once but under ten times. What it binds is unknown. At one of its ends the junction is not consistent with the germline gene, which may arise from a read error. The CDR3 has 13 residues. CDR1 and CDR2 (germline): SGHTA, FQGTGA. TCR beta CDR3 sequences were amplified from RNA transcripts. First-round RT-PCR of the TCR CDR3 relied on the HTBI primer set. TCRdb analysed the multiplex PCR reads with MiXCR anew, one entry per CDR3 protein. The sample includes around 600,000 distinct CDR3 sequences, about 14% of them seen just once. General study findings and limits: It was a median approximately 7.1 months before onset that the model predicted ophthalmopathy. Most thyroid clonotypes expanded above 0.001 appeared in blood too.

The gene calls are TRBV7-3 and TRBJ2-5; D gene unclear. Sequencing input: blood. This receptor was taken from a woman aged 45-65 years with Graves' ophthalmopathy. CDR3 sequence reads: CANSFRVQETQYF. CDR3 coding DNA: TGTGCCAACAGCTTTAGGGTACAAGAGACCCAGTACTTC.